The next 5 T cell receptor beta chains were all read from a single sample in a study of T cell responses to AZD1222 COVID-19 vaccine. Data came from immunoSEQ multiplex PCR; TCRdb stores just in-frame clones and leaves some out. The sample yields some 120,000 clones, roughly 84% seen once. Sequences were derived from peripheral blood, sampled on day 0 of AZD1222 vaccination. These TCRs come from an adult in good health.

The chain uses TRBV7-9 and TRBJ2-7; D may be TRBD1 (5 bases). Germline assignment: CDR1 SEHNR and CDR2 FQNEAQ (reference sequence). The CDR3 runs to 14 residues. Trimming cost V 5 bases and J 4 bases, with 15 bases left between them. As DNA, the CDR3 is TGTGCCAGCAGCCCGACAGCTAGGGATTACGAGCAGTACTTC. Encoded protein: CASSPTARDYEQYF.

V and J are TRBV5-6 and TRBJ2-1; 8 bases are shared with TRBD1. This CDR3 spans 14 amino acids. The germline V gene has CDR1 SGHDT and CDR2 YYEEEE. Trimming cost V 2 bases and J 3 bases; bases outside gene matches: 1. CDR3 protein: CASSLTGGYNEQFF. The DNA of the CDR3 is TGTGCCAGCAGCTTAACAGGGGGCTACAATGAGCAGTTCTTC.

The genes are TRBV6-5 and TRBJ2-3; possible D gene TRBD1, 6 bases. Between the trimmed V and J ends, which lost 5 bases and 2 bases, there was a span of 14 bases. Germline CDR1 MNHEY, CDR2 SVGAGI. The CDR3 length is 15 residues. This CDR3 is CASSPQGTPTDTQYF. The CDR3 DNA follows: TGTGCCAGCAGTCCCCAGGGGACCCCCACAGATACGCAGTATTTT.

The CDR3 bases are TGCGCCAGCAGATCCGGGGGCCAACCCAGCACAGATACGCAGTATTTT. This translates into CASRSGGQPSTDTQYF. This sequence joins TRBV5-1 and TRBJ2-3, with D possibly called TRBD1 or TRBD2 (6 bases each). Trimming took off 5 bases at V and 0 bases at J, with 16 bases between the two ends. CDR1 and CDR2 from the germline V gene are SGHRS and YFSETQ. This CDR3 is built from 16 residues.

This clone has a single count. The V gene is TRBV3-1 (or the pseudogene TRBV3-2), the J gene TRBJ2-2, with 10 positions matching TRBD1. V was clipped by 8 bases and J by 8 bases; unmatched bases: 8. Germline V lookup: CDR1 LGHDT, CDR2 YNNKEL (reference sequence). The CDR3 length is 14 residues. DNA of the CDR3: TGTGCCAGCGGACAGGGGGTCCCCGAAGGGGAGCTGTTTTTT. The encoded protein is CASGQGVPEGELFF.